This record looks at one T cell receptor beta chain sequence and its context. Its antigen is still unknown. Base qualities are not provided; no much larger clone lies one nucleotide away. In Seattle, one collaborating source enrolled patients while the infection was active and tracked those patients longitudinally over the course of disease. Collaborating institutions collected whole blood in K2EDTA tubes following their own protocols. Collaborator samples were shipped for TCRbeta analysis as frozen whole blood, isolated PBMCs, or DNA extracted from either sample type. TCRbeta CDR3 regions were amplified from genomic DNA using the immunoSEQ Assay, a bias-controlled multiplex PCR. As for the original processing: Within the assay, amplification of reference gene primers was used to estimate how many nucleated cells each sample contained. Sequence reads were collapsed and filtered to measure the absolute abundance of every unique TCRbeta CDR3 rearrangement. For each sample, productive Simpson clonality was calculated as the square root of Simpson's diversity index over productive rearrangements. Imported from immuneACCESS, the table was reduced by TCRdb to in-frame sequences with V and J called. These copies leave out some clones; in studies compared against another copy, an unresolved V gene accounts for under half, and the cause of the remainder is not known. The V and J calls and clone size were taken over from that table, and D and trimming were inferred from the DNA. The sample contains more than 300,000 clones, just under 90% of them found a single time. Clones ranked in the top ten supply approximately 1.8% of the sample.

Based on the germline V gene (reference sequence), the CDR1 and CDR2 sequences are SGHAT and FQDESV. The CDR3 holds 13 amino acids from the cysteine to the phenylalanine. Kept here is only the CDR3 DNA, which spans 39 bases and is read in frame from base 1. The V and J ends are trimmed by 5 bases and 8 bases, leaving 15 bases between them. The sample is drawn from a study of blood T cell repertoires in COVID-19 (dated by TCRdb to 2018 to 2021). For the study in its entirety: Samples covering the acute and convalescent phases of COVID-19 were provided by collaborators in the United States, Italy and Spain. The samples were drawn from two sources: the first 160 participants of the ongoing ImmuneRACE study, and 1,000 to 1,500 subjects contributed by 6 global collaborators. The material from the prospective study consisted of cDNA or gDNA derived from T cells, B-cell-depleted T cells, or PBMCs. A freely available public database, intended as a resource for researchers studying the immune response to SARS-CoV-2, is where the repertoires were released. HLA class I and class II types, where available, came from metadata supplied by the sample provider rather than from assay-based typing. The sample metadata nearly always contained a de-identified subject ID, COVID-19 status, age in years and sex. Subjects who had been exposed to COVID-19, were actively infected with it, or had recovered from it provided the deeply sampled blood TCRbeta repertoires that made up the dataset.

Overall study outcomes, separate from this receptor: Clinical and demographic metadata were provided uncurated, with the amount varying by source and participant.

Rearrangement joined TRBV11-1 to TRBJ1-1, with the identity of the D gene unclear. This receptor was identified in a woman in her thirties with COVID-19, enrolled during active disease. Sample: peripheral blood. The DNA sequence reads TGTGCCAGCAGCCGAGATGTAACGTCGGAAGCTTTCTTT. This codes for CASSRDVTSEAFF.